Presented here are 3 T cell receptor beta chains from one specimen sequenced in a study of blood T cells in healthy people across ages. A sample-barcoded 5' primer and a J-beta primer mix were used in a second PCR of roughly 7 to 12 cycles. Using its own MiXCR run on the 5' RACE reads, TCRdb lists one record per CDR3 protein. The sample records about 670,000 distinct CDR3 sequences, around 52% being singletons. Sequences were obtained from blood. These receptors were taken from a woman of 80 years or more in good health.

About this clonotype: A much larger clonotype is one base distant, so this may be a read error. V and J are TRBV20-1 and TRBJ2-5, with D perhaps TRBD2 (6 bases). This CDR3 is 13 amino acids long. The ends were cut back, 5 bases at V and 0 bases at J, with 10 bases in the middle. The germline CDR1 and CDR2 sequences are DFQATT and SNEGSKA (reference sequence). The CDR3 nucleotides read TGCAGTGCTTGGACTATTCACCAAGAGACCCAGTACTTC. Translating gives CSAWTIHQETQYF.

The chain has TRBV6-5 and TRBJ1-2; no reliable D call. Trimming stripped 4 bases from V and 4 bases from J, with 13 bases between. Germline CDR1 is MNHEY and CDR2 is SVGAGI. There are 14 residues in the CDR3. For the CDR3, the DNA is TGTGCCAGCAGTTCCTATACAGAGCTCTATGGCTACACCTTC. This translates into CASSSYTELYGYTF.

This clonotype was seen repeatedly, ten times or more. The chain carries TRBV7-2 and TRBJ2-1, with a possible D match to TRBD2 (6 bases). From germline, CDR1 is SGHTA and CDR2 FQGNSA. Trimming took 6 bases from V and 10 from J, leaving 28 bases between them. The CDR3 sequence is 17 residues long. This CDR3 is CASSYKRGLPSGIEQFF. The CDR3 nucleotides are TGTGCCAGCAGTTACAAACGGGGGTTGCCGTCAGGGATCGAGCAGTTCTTC.